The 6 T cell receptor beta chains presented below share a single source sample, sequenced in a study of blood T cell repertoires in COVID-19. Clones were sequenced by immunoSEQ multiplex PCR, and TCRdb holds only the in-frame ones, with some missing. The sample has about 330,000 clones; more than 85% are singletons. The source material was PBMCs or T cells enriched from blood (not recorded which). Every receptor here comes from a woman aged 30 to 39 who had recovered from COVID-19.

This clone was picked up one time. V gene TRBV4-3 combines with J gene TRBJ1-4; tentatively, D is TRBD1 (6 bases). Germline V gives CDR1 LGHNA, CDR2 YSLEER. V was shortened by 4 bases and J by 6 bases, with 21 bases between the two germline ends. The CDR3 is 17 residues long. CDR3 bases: TGCGCCAGCAGCCGGTCCCACAGGGCAGGTGGAGATGAAAAACTGTTTTTT. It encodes CASSRSHRAGGDEKLFF.

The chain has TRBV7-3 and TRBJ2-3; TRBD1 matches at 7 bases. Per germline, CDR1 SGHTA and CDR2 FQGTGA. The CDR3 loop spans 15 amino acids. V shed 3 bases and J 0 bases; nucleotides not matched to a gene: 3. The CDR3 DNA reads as TGTGCCAGCAGCTTGACAGGGTCTAGCACAGATACGCAGTATTTT. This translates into CASSLTGSSTDTQYF.

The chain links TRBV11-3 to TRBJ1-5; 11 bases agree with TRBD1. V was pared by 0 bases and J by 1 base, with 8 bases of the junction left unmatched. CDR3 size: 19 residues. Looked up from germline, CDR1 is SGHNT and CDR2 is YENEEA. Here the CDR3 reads CASSLDRDRGILSNQPQHF. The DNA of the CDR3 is TGTGCCAGCAGCTTAGATCGGGACAGGGGGATTTTGAGCAATCAGCCCCAGCATTTT.

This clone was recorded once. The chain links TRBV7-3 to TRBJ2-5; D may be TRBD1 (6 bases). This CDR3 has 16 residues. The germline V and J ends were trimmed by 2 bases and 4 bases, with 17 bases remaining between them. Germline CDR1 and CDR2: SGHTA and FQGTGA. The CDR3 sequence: CASSLGGQGSGETQYF. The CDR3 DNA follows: TGTGCCAGCAGCTTAGGGGGACAAGGGTCGGGAGAGACCCAGTACTTC.

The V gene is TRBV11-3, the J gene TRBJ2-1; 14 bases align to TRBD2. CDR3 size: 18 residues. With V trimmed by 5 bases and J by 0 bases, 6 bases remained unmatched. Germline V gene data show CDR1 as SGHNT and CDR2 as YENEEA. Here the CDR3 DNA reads TGTGCCAGCAGCCGGACTAGCGGGGGGCCTCGCTCCTACAATGAGCAGTTCTTC. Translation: CASSRTSGGPRSYNEQFF. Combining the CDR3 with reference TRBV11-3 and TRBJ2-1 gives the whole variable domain EAGVVQSPRYKIIEKKQPVAFWCNPISGHNTLYWYLQNLGQGPELLIRYENEEAVDDSQLPKDRFSAERLKGVDSTLKIQPAELGDSAVYLCASSRTSGGPRSYNEQFFGPGTRLTVL.

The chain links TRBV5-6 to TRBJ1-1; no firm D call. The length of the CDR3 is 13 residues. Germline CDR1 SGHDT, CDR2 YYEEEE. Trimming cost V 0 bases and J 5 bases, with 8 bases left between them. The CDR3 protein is CASSLAADTEAFF. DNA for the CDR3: TGTGCCAGCAGCTTGGCCGCGGATACTGAAGCTTTCTTT.